Each of the 8 T cell receptor beta chains below was sequenced from the same sample in a study of blood T cell repertoires in COVID-19. TCRdb's table, derived via immunoSEQ multiplex PCR, lists solely in-frame clones and lacks some. The table lists 200,000 to 300,000 clones, about nine tenths of them singletons. The material sequenced was peripheral blood. The receptors derive from a man in his sixties who had recovered from COVID-19.

The rearrangement uses TRBV9 and TRBJ1-5, with 8 positions matching TRBD1. CDR3 length equals 15 residues. Germline values: CDR1 SGDLS, CDR2 YYNGEE. V was clipped by 4 bases and J by 4 bases; unmatched bases: 7. For the CDR3, the DNA is TGTGCCAGCAGCCCCGGGACAGGAATTAATCAGCCCCAGCATTTT. It yields the protein CASSPGTGINQPQHF.

This clone was seen a handful of times. This CDR3 reads CASRHKGAGSSYNEQFF. The DNA for the CDR3 is TGTGCCAGCAGGCACAAGGGGGCGGGGAGCTCCTACAATGAGCAGTTCTTC. J is TRBJ2-1 and V is TRBV7-2; maybe TRBD1 (7 bases). With 6 bases removed from V and 0 bases from J, the gap between germline ends came to 18 bases. The germline V gene encodes CDR1 SGHTA and CDR2 FQGNSA. This CDR3 spans 17 amino acids.

This clone was observed a single time. The rearrangement uses TRBV13 and TRBJ2-1; D is possibly TRBD1 (6 bases). Trimming shortened V by 5 bases and J by 4 bases, and 9 bases separated the two germline ends. Germline CDR1 reads PRHDT; CDR2 reads FYEKMQ (reference sequence). This CDR3 is 13 amino acids long. This CDR3 is CASSLDRYNEQFF. For the CDR3, the DNA is TGTGCCAGCAGCCTGGACAGATACAATGAGCAGTTCTTC.

The chain carries TRBV27 and TRBJ1-5; no firm D call. CDR1 MNHEY and CDR2 SMNVEV come from the germline V gene (reference sequence). The CDR3 contains 14 residues. V lost 3 bases and J lost 1, with 7 bases in between. CDR3 coding DNA: TGTGCCAGCAGTTTTAGCCAGAGCAATCAGCCCCAGCATTTT. This codes for CASSFSQSNQPQHF.

The genes are TRBV9 and TRBJ1-4, with D hard to call. V was pared by 0 bases and J by 0 bases, with 9 bases between. CDR1 and CDR2 from the germline V gene are SGDLS and YYNGEE. The CDR3 length is 16 residues. The CDR3 sequence: CASSVDIGTTNEKLFF. CDR3 DNA: TGTGCCAGCAGCGTAGATATCGGGACAACTAATGAAAAACTGTTTTTT.

The chain carries TRBV19 and TRBJ1-2, with D perhaps TRBD1 (6 bases). V lost 7 bases and J 6 bases, leaving 24 bases between the germline ends. The CDR3 totals 16 residues. The V gene's germline CDR1 is LNHDA and CDR2 SQIVND (reference sequence). The CDR3 sequence is CASNSRRSAGADGYTF. The CDR3 DNA is TGTGCCAGTAATTCCCGCCGCAGTGCGGGGGCGGATGGCTACACCTTC.

The chain has TRBV5-1 and TRBJ2-7, with TRBD2 matching over 7 bases. After removal of 2 bases from V and 1 base from J, the junction contained 0 bases not matched to a gene. CDR1 is SGHRS and CDR2 is YFSETQ in the germline V gene. There are 13 residues in the CDR3. The CDR3 coding sequence is TGCGCCAGCAGCTTCGGGGGGTCCTACGAGCAGTACTTC. Amino acids: CASSFGGSYEQYF.

The V and J genes are TRBV15 and TRBJ1-2; TRBD1 aligns across 10 bases. The CDR3 covers 15 residues. V was clipped by 0 bases and J by 6 bases; unmatched bases: 4. From germline, CDR1 is LNHNV and CDR2 YYDKDF (reference sequence). CDR3 amino acids: CATSRDGGQGNGYTF. The CDR3 bases are TGTGCCACCAGCAGAGATGGGGGACAGGGGAATGGCTACACCTTC.